The 26 T cell receptor beta chains below all came from one sample that was sequenced in a study of T cells in women clearing cervical HPV infection. Profiling relied on immunoSEQ multiplex PCR, and the TCRdb table lists in-frame clones only, not all of them. The table for this sample gives about 24,000 clones. Sequenced sample: blood buffy coat. All receptors derive from a woman aged 18 to 69 with a cervical HPV16 infection that either progressed to CIN3+ or cleared (not recorded which).

A remark on this clone: The CDR3 goes on 3 residues after the read ends, and that part is filled in from the germline J gene. This chain connects TRBV16 to TRBJ2-1; weak D call: TRBD2 (5 bases). CDR3 length: 16 residues. The germline gives CDR1 KGHSY, CDR2 FQNENV. Trimming cost V 1 base and J 4 bases, with 14 bases left between them. The CDR3 bases that were read are TGTGCCAGCAGCCAATTAAGTCTAGCCTCGTACAATGAG. Its protein is CASSQLSLASYNE. The whole CDR3 sequence is CASSQLSLASYNEQFF.

This chain's CDR3 is CASRPQTDLNYGQYF. CDR3 bases read: TGTGCCAGCAGGCCCCAGACCGATCTAAACTATGGT. The rearrangement links TRBV7-7 to TRBJ2-4, with no clear D. The read ends 3 residues shy of where the CDR3 ends; the end is completed using the germline J gene. Germline lookup yields CDR1 SSHAT and CDR2 FNYEAQ (reference sequence). The CDR3 runs to 15 residues.

A note on this clone: From the germline J gene comes the end of the CDR3, since the read stops 3 residues before it. The gene calls are TRBV6-1 and TRBJ1-6, with 9 bases aligning to TRBD1. From germline, CDR1 is MNHNS and CDR2 SASEGT. The CDR3 is 18 residues long. Trimming took 2 bases from V and 5 from J; bases not matched to a gene: 10. This chain's CDR3 is CASSERQQGASHNSPLHF. The covered CDR3 bases are TGTGCCAGCAGTGAACGTCAACAGGGGGCGTCGCATAATTCACCC.

Worth noting for this clone: The CDR3 end falls 3 residues outside the read, so it is completed with the germline J gene. The V and J genes are TRBV2 and TRBJ2-3; D unclear. Germline values: CDR1 SNHLY, CDR2 FYNNEI. The CDR3 sequence is 12 residues long. Trimming took 2 bases from V and 6 from J, leaving 6 bases between them. Here the CDR3 reads CASSEISDTQYF. The CDR3 bases that were read are TGTGCCAGCAGTGAAATATCTGATACG.

CDR3 DNA, as far as it was read: TGTGCCAGCTCACCCACGAGGGGACCGGGACTAGCGGGAGGAAACTACGAG. It translates to CASSPTRGPGLAGGNYE. The full CDR3 reads CASSPTRGPGLAGGNYEQYF. This chain connects TRBV18 to TRBJ2-7; 15 nucleotides match TRBD2. Sequencing ends 3 residues short of the CDR3 end; the germline J gene provides the rest. The CDR3 is made up of 20 amino acids. Germline CDR1 KGHSH, CDR2 LQKENI. V lost 3 bases and J lost 3; bases outside the gene matches: 15.

Points on this clone: The read gets to within 3 residues of the CDR3 end, and the germline J gene fills in the rest. V gene TRBV5-1 combines with J gene TRBJ2-1; D might be TRBD2 (7 bases). V lost 1 base and J lost 6, with 11 bases in between. This CDR3 spans 14 amino acids. Germline CDR1 and CDR2: SGHRS and YFSETQ. The sequenced part of the CDR3 DNA is TGCGCCAGCAGCTTGAAGGGGGGGCCCAATGAG. Translation gives CASSLKGGPNE. The entire CDR3 sequence reads CASSLKGGPNEQFF.

CDR3 region: CASSSGEGLPYEQYF. Partial CDR3 DNA: TGTGCCAGCAGCTCAGGCGAGGGGTTACCCTACGAG. This chain joins TRBV7-9 and TRBJ2-7; tentatively, D is TRBD1 or TRBD2 (5 bases each). The read terminates 3 residues before the CDR3 end, so the remaining end is supplied by the germline J gene. The V gene lost 4 bases and the J gene lost 2 bases, with 15 bases spanning the gap. The CDR3 loop spans 15 amino acids. From germline, CDR1 is SEHNR and CDR2 FQNEAQ (reference sequence).

About this clone: Sequencing ends 3 residues short of the CDR3 end; the germline J gene provides the rest. The chain uses TRBV6-1 and TRBJ1-1, with TRBD1 matching over 8 bases. Germline values: CDR1 MNHNS, CDR2 SASEGT. The CDR3 is made up of 15 amino acids. The CDR3 bases that were read are TGTGCCAGCAGTGAAGGACAGGGGCGACCAAAGGGA. Translation gives CASSEGQGRPKG. The whole CDR3 protein is CASSEGQGRPKGAFF.

As concerns this clone: The CDR3 goes on 3 residues after the read ends, and that part is filled in from the germline J gene. This rearrangement joins TRBV19 to TRBJ1-5; no definite D call. Germline V CDR1 and CDR2: LNHDA, SQIVND (reference sequence). Between the trimmed V and J ends, which lost 7 bases and 7 bases, there was a span of 14 bases. The CDR3 is made up of 13 amino acids. The CDR3 sequence: CASNPRQWQPQHF. Incomplete CDR3 DNA: TGTGCCAGTAACCCAAGGCAGTGGCAGCCC.

About this clone: The CDR3 end is not reached by the read, which stops 3 residues before it; the germline J gene fills it in. V is TRBV18 and J is TRBJ2-6, with 9 bases that match TRBD1. V lost 4 bases and J lost 0; bases outside the gene matches: 16. This CDR3 has 21 amino acids. Germline CDR1 and CDR2: KGHSH and LQKENI. CDR3 protein: CASSRDRDRVFRSSGANVLTF. The CDR3 bases that were read are TGTGCCAGCTCACGGGACCGGGACAGGGTTTTCAGAAGCTCTGGGGCCAACGTC.

With regard to this clone: Read coverage stops 3 residues before the CDR3 terminus; the germline J gene supplies the remainder. J is TRBJ1-5 and V is TRBV19, with TRBD1 matching over 7 bases. The CDR3 is 15 residues long. V gave up 4 bases and J gave up 2 bases; unmatched junction bases: 5. The germline CDR1 and CDR2 sequences are LNHDA and SQIVND (reference sequence). CDR3 in amino acids: CASSTIQGGNQPQHF. CDR3 bases read: TGTGCCAGTAGTACAATCCAGGGGGGCAATCAGCCC.

Comments on this clone: The missing CDR3 end, 3 residues past where the read stops, is filled in from the germline J gene. The chain is built from TRBV20-1 and TRBJ2-7; no clear D gene. The CDR3 totals 11 residues. Trimming left V 0 bases short and J 4 bases short, with 4 bases between. Germline lookup yields CDR1 DFQATT and CDR2 SNEGSKA (reference sequence). The part of the CDR3 DNA that was read is TGCAGTGCTAGAGAAGCGTACGAG. Translating gives CSAREAYE. The complete CDR3 reads CSAREAYEQYF.

Turning to this clone: The sequence runs out 3 residues before the end of the CDR3; the remainder is reconstructed from the germline J gene. The chain links TRBV5-1 to TRBJ2-3; D not resolved. Trimming removed 0 bases at V and 2 bases at J, with 7 bases between. This CDR3 comprises 14 residues. Germline lookup yields CDR1 SGHRS and CDR2 YFSETQ. The CDR3 protein is CASSLGQDTDTQYF. CDR3 bases read: TGCGCCAGCAGCTTGGGGCAAGACACAGATACG.

A remark on this clone: Coverage ceases 3 residues before the CDR3 finishes, and the germline J gene fills in the end. This chain links TRBV11-2 with TRBJ1-2; TRBD1 might be the D (6 bases). There are 12 residues in the CDR3. CDR1 is SGHAT, CDR2 FQNNGV, per germline. CDR3 loop: CASSPGQSSYTF. The covered CDR3 bases are TGTGCCAGCAGTCCCGGACAGTCTTCC.

A note on this clone: The CDR3 extends 3 residues past the end of the read, so its final part is completed from the germline J gene. This rearrangement joins TRBV20-1 to TRBJ2-1; 11 positions match TRBD2. V lost 2 bases, J lost 6 bases, and 3 bases stayed unmatched. Germline values: CDR1 DFQATT, CDR2 SNEGSKA (reference sequence). This CDR3 region has 14 residues. CDR3 DNA (partial): TGCAGTGCTAGAACTAGCGGGAGTCGCAATGAG. Translated, it gives CSARTSGSRNE. The full CDR3 reads CSARTSGSRNEQFF.

As concerns this clone: The read gets to within 3 residues of the CDR3 end, and the germline J gene fills in the rest. J is TRBJ2-1 and V is TRBV20-1; 8 bases match TRBD1. The ends lost 6 bases at V and 5 bases at J; junction bases unmatched: 6. The CDR3 spans 13 residues. The germline V gene encodes CDR1 DFQATT and CDR2 SNEGSKA (reference sequence). CDR3 loop: CSARTGFNNEQFF. The sequenced CDR3 bases are TGCAGTGCAAGGACAGGGTTCAACAATGAG.

A word on this clone: Read coverage stops 3 residues before the CDR3 terminus; the germline J gene supplies the remainder. V gene TRBV7-8 combines with J gene TRBJ1-1; D is undetermined. The CDR3 spans 15 residues. V was pared by 1 base and J by 4 bases, with 13 bases between. The germline CDR1 and CDR2 sequences are SGHVS and FQNEAQ. The covered CDR3 bases are TGTGCCAGCAGCTTAGGGAGTCGCGGCGGCACTGAA. The encoded protein is CASSLGSRGGTE. The whole CDR3 sequence is CASSLGSRGGTEAFF. The full variable domain, completed using reference TRBV7-8 and TRBJ1-1, is GAGVSQSPRYKVAKRGQDVALRCDPISGHVSLFWYQQALGQGPEFLTYFQNEAQLDKSGLPSDRFFAERPEGSVSTLKIQRTQQEDSAVYLCASSLGSRGGTEAFFGQGTRLTVV.

Concerning this clone itself: The read stops 3 residues short of the end of the CDR3; the missing end is completed from the germline J gene. The chain uses TRBV2 and TRBJ2-1; 9 bases are a match to TRBD2. The CDR3 has 15 residues. The V gene's germline CDR1 is SNHLY and CDR2 FYNNEI. V shed 7 bases and J 6 bases; nucleotides not matched to a gene: 10. The CDR3 reads CASTSSLAGINEQFF. CDR3 DNA, as far as it was read: TGTGCCAGCACATCATCCCTAGCGGGAATCAATGAG.

Turning to this clone: Read data end 3 residues before the CDR3 end; the end is taken from the germline J gene. This rearrangement joins TRBV7-9 to TRBJ1-5; TRBD1 might be the D (5 bases). V lost 11 bases, J lost 0 bases, and 14 bases lay in between. The CDR3 contains 14 residues. Germline V gives CDR1 SEHNR, CDR2 FQNEAQ (reference sequence). The CDR3 protein is CAAGRGYSNQPQHF. CDR3 DNA, as far as it was read: TGTGCCGCGGGGCGCGGTTATAGCAATCAGCCC.

As to this clone: The CDR3 end is not reached by the read, which stops 3 residues before it; the germline J gene fills it in. The chain uses TRBV4-1 and TRBJ1-4, with D tentatively TRBD1 (5 bases). The length of the CDR3 is 15 residues. The ends were cut back, 1 base at V and 6 bases at J, with 12 bases in the middle. From germline, CDR1 is MGHRA and CDR2 YSYEKL. This CDR3 reads CASSQGWGSDEKLFF. CDR3 bases read: TGCGCCAGCAGCCAAGGGTGGGGCTCAGATGAAAAA.

This clone ranks as medium-sized in terms of frequency. The read finishes 3 residues shy of the CDR3 end, and the germline J gene is used to complete it. V gene TRBV19 combines with J gene TRBJ1-2; D gene ambiguous. Germline values: CDR1 LNHDA, CDR2 SQIVND (reference sequence). The CDR3 is 15 amino acids. CDR3 DNA (partial): TGTGCCAGTAGTAAGACTAGCGGGAGTCTCGACGAC. Translation: CASSKTSGSLDD. The full-length CDR3 reads as CASSKTSGSLDDYTF.

In regard to this clone: Read coverage stops 3 residues before the CDR3 terminus; the germline J gene supplies the remainder. The chain recombines TRBV18 with TRBJ1-1; TRBD1 is a possible D gene (6 bases). V was cut by 2 bases and J by 1 base, with 14 bases left in between. This CDR3 region has 16 residues. CDR1 and CDR2 (germline): KGHSH, LQKENI. The covered CDR3 bases are TGTGCCAGCTCACCAACCCCGACAGGTTGGAACACTGAA. Residues: CASSPTPTGWNTE. The CDR3 reads in full as CASSPTPTGWNTEAFF.

The sequenced CDR3 bases are TGTGCCAGCTCACCCATAGAAGGACTAGCGGGATACGAC. Translated: CASSPIEGLAGYD. The full CDR3 reads CASSPIEGLAGYDYTF. The gene calls are TRBV18 and TRBJ1-2; D not resolved. The CDR3 is cut off 3 residues early in the read; its end comes from the germline J gene. The CDR3 contains 16 residues. Germline CDR1 reads KGHSH; CDR2 reads LQKENI.

As regards this clone: Coverage ceases 3 residues before the CDR3 finishes, and the germline J gene fills in the end. This sequence joins TRBV11-2 and TRBJ2-1, with D tentatively TRBD2 (6 bases). Germline V CDR1 and CDR2: SGHAT, FQNNGV. V was clipped by 4 bases and J by 5 bases, with 12 bases between them. The CDR3 is 14 residues long. The CDR3 DNA, read in part, is TGTGCCAGCAGCTGGCGTTCGGGGGACAATGAG. This translates into CASSWRSGDNE. The whole CDR3 region reads CASSWRSGDNEQFF.

In the case of this clone: The CDR3 end falls 3 residues outside the read, so it is completed with the germline J gene. The chain carries TRBV5-6 and TRBJ2-2; D ambiguous. Germline V gene data show CDR1 as SGHDT and CDR2 as YYEEEE. V was clipped by 4 bases and J by 2 bases, with 3 bases between them. This CDR3 has 12 amino acids. The sequenced part of the CDR3 DNA is TGTGCCAGCAGCCTAAACACCGGGGAG. It is translated as CASSLNTGE. The whole CDR3 reads CASSLNTGELFF.

Comment on this clone: The read ends 3 residues shy of where the CDR3 ends; the end is completed using the germline J gene. This chain connects TRBV7-3 to TRBJ1-2, with D tentatively TRBD1 (5 bases). This CDR3 region has 14 residues. Germline-derived CDR1 and CDR2 are SGHTA and FQGTGA. This chain's CDR3 is CASSLYVQGDDYTF. The CDR3 bases that were read are TGTGCCAGCAGTTTATATGTGCAGGGCGACGAC.